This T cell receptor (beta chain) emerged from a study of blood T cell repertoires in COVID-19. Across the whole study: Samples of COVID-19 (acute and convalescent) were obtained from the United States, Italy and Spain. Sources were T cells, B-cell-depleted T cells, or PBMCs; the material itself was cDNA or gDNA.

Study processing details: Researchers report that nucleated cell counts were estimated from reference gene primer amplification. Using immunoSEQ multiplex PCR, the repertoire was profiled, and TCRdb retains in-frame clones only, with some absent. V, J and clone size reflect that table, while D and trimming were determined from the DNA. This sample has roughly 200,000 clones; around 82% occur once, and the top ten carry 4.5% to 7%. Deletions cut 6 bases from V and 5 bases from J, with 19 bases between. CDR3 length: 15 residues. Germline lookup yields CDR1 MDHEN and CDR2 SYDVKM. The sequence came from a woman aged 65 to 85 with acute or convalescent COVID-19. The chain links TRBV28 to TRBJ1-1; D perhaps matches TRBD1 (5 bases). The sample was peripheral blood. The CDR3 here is CASRDHRGGGTEAFF. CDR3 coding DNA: TGTGCCAGCAGAGACCACCGGGGGGGAGGGACTGAAGCTTTCTTT.